This entry concerns a single T cell receptor (beta chain). This entry comes from a study of blood T cell repertoires in COVID-19. Turning to the study itself: COVID-19 samples from acute and convalescent phases originated in the United States, Italy and Spain. In each case, the material was cDNA or gDNA derived from T cells, B-cell-depleted T cells, or PBMCs.

This CDR3 region has 14 residues. Per the germline V gene, CDR1 is MNHEY and CDR2 is SMNVEV (reference sequence). The V gene lost 2 bases and the J gene lost 2 bases, with 7 bases spanning the gap. Authors' processing steps: Amplifying reference gene primers gave estimates of nucleated cell counts. The data were produced by immunoSEQ multiplex PCR, yet TCRdb's version contains in-frame clones alone and is incomplete. Clone size and the V and J calls come from that table; the DNA yielded D and trimming. This table has 71,000 or so clones, about 79% appearing once. Sample: peripheral blood. The chain carries TRBV27 and TRBJ2-1; tentative D call: TRBD2 (5 bases). The source is a man aged 65 to 85 with acute or convalescent COVID-19. CDR3 nucleotide sequence: TGTGCCAGCAGTTTAGGGAGACCCTACAATGAGCAGTTCTTC. Its translation: CASSLGRPYNEQFF.